The clone carrying this T cell receptor (beta chain) was observed a handful of times. Its antigen is unidentified. These data are taken from a study of cytomegalovirus exposure and HLA in healthy donors. PCR was performed using 60 Vbeta and 13 Jbeta primers. Profiling relied on immunoSEQ multiplex PCR, and the TCRdb table lists in-frame clones only, not all of them. The sample lists 130,000 to 150,000 clones, roughly 75% seen once, with around 3.2% in the top ten. General study points: The authors reported that TCR beta sequences could predict HLA-A and HLA-B alleles. These predictions were accurate for most subjects in the first cohort.

The CDR3 extends over 11 amino acids. CDR1 is SGHDT and CDR2 is YYEEEE in the germline V gene. With 2 bases removed from V and 5 bases from J, the gap between germline ends came to 4 bases. This clonotype was sampled from a female donor in good health and CMV-seronegative. Sequenced sample: PBMCs. The chain combines TRBV5-6 with TRBJ2-5; D ambiguous. Written as DNA, the CDR3 is TGTGCCAGCAGCTTCGGTGAGACCCAGTACTTC. Its translation: CASSFGETQYF. The entire variable domain, with the rest obtained from reference TRBV5-6 and TRBJ2-5, is as follows: DAGVTQSPTHLIKTRGQQVTLRCSPKSGHDTVSWYQQALGQGPQFIFQYYEEEERQRGNFPDRFSGHQFPNYSSELNVNALLLGDSALYLCASSFGETQYFGPGTRLLVL.